This T cell receptor beta chain was profiled in a study of T-cell reconstitution after alpha-beta-depleted transplantation in children. The library targeted TCRbeta and was prepared with unique molecular identifiers. One entry per CDR3 protein results from TCRdb running MiXCR on the PCR reads. The table shows about 640,000 distinct CDR3 sequences, with approximately 16% occurring only once. This clonotype was observed at least ten times. Germline loops: CDR1 DFQATT, CDR2 SNEGSKA (reference sequence). V was cut by 0 bases and J by 2 bases, with 11 bases left in between. CDR3 length: 15 residues. The source of this sequence is a human donor who donated a stem cell graft to a child with acute myeloid leukemia. The J gene is TRBJ1-5, the V gene TRBV20-1; possibly TRBD1 for D (6 bases). The input for sequencing was PBMCs from the stem cell graft donor, taken from the stem cell graft. The CDR3 here is CSAREGGPRNQPQHF. Written as DNA, the CDR3 is TGCAGTGCTAGAGAGGGGGGGCCTCGCAATCAGCCCCAGCATTTT.